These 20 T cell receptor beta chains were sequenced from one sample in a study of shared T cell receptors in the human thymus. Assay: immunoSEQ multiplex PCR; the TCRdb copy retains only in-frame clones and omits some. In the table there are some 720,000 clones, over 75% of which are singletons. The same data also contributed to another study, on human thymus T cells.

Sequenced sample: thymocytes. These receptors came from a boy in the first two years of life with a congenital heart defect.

The CDR3 bases are TGTGCCAGCAGCCAAGACCAGCGGACCTACAATGAGCAGTTCTTC. As protein: CASSQDQRTYNEQFF. This sequence joins TRBV4-2 and TRBJ2-1; D is possibly TRBD2 (5 bases). V was clipped by 0 bases and J by 2 bases, with 8 bases between them. Germline CDR1 reads LGHNA; CDR2 reads YNFKEQ. This CDR3 is 15 amino acids long.

The CDR3 region has the DNA TGCGCCAGCAGCCAAGGGGAGCGGGACCAGGGCCCAGATACGCAGTATTTT. This sequence encodes CASSQGERDQGPDTQYF. The chain joins TRBV4-3 to TRBJ2-3; 7 bases align to TRBD2. J lost 4 bases, V lost 1 base, and 11 bases had no gene match. The germline CDR1 and CDR2 sequences are LGHNA and YSLEER. The CDR3 length is 17 residues.

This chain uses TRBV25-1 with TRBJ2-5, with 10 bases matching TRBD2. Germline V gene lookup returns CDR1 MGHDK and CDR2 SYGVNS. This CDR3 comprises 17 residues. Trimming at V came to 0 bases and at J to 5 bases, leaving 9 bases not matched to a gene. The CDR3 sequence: CASSEYKRAGGGETQYF. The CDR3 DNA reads TGTGCCAGCAGTGAATATAAGCGAGCGGGAGGGGGGGAGACCCAGTACTTC. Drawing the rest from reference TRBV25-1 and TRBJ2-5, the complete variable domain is EADIYQTPRYLVIGTGKKITLECSQTMGHDKMYWYQQDPGMELHLIHYSYGVNSTEKGDLSSESTVSRIRTEHFPLTLESARPSHTSQYLCASSEYKRAGGGETQYFGPGTRLLVL.

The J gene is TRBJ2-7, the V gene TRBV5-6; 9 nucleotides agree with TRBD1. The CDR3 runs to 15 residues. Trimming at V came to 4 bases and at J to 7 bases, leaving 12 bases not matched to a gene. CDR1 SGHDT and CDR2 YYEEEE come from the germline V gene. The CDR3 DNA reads TGTGCCAGCAGCCTAGGGGACAGGGATCCTTTGGAGCAGTACTTC. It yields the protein CASSLGDRDPLEQYF.

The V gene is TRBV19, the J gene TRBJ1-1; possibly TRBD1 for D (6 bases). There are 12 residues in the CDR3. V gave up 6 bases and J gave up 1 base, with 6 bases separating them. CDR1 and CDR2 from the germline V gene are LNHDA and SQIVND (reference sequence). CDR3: CASRGGNTEAFF. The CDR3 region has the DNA TGTGCCAGTAGAGGGGGGAACACTGAAGCTTTCTTT.

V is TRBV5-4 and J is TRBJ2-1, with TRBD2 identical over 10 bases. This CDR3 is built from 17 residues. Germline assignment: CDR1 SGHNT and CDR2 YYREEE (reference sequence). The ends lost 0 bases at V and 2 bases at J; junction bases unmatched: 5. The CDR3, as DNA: TGTGCCAGCAGCTTGGTCCCAAGCGGGAGGGCCTACAATGAGCAGTTCTTC. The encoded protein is CASSLVPSGRAYNEQFF.

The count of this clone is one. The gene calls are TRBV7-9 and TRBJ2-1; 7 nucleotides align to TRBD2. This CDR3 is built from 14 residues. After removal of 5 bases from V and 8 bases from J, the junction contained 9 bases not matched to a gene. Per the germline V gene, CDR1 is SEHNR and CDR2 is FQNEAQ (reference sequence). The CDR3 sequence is CASSPSGEMDEQFF. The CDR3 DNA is TGTGCCAGCAGCCCTAGCGGAGAAATGGATGAGCAGTTCTTC.

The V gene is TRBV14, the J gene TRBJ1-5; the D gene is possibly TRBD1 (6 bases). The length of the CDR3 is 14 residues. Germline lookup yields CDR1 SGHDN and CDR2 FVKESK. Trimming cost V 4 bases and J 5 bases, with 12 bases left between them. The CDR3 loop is CASSPTGFDQPQHF. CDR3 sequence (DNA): TGTGCCAGCAGCCCTACAGGGTTTGATCAGCCCCAGCATTTT.

The CDR3 is CAWSVCPGSSYEQYF. CDR3 sequence (DNA): TGTGCCTGGAGTGTTTGCCCGGGATCCTCCTACGAGCAGTACTTC. V usage is TRBV30 and J usage is TRBJ2-7; tentative D call: TRBD2 (5 bases). Trimming took 0 bases from V and 0 from J, leaving 12 bases between them. The CDR3 has 15 residues. Germline CDR1 and CDR2: GTSNPN and SVGIG (reference sequence).

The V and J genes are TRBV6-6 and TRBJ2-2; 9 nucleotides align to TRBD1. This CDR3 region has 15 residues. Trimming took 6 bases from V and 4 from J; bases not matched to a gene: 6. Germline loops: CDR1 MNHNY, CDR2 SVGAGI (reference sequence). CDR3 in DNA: TGTGCCAGCAGCCCGGGACAGGGTTTCACCGGGGAGCTGTTTTTT. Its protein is CASSPGQGFTGELFF.

The CDR3 bases are TGTGCCAGCAGCCTCGATACGGGACAGGGGAGGTACTATGGCTACACCTTC. This encodes CASSLDTGQGRYYGYTF. The V gene is TRBV7-2, the J gene TRBJ1-2, with 10 nucleotides matching TRBD1. Per the germline V gene, CDR1 is SGHTA and CDR2 is FQGNSA. J lost 3 bases, V lost 5 bases, and 12 bases had no gene match. The CDR3 is 17 amino acids.

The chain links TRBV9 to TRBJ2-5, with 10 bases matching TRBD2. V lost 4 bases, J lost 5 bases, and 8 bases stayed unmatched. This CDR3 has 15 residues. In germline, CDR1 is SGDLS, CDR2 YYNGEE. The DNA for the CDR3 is TGTGCCAGCAGCCCCCGGGGACTAGCGCGGGAGACCCAGTACTTC. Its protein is CASSPRGLARETQYF. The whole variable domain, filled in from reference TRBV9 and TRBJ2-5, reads DSGVTQTPKHLITATGQRVTLRCSPRSGDLSVYWYQQSLDQGLQFLIQYYNGEERAKGNILERFSAQQFPDLHSELNLSSLELGDSALYFCASSPRGLARETQYFGPGTRLLVL.

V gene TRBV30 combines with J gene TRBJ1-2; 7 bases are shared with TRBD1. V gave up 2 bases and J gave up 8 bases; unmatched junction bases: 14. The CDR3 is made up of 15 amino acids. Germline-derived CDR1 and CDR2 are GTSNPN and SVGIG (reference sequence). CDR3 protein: CAWSQETGPLRGYTF. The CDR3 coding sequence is TGTGCCTGGAGTCAGGAGACAGGGCCGCTGAGGGGCTACACCTTC.

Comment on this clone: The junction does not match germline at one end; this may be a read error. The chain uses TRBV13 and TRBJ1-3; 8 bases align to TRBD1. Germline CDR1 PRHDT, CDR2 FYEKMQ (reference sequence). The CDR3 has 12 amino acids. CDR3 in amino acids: CASSRRTGNSPF. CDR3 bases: TGTGCCAGCAGCCGACGGACAGGGAATTCCCCGTTT.

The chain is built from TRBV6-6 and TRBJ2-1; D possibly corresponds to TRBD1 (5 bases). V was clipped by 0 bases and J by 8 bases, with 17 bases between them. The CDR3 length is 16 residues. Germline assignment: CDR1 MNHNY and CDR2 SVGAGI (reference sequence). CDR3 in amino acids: CASSYSSHQGVHEQFF. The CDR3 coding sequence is TGTGCCAGCAGTTACTCGAGCCACCAAGGGGTCCATGAGCAGTTCTTC.

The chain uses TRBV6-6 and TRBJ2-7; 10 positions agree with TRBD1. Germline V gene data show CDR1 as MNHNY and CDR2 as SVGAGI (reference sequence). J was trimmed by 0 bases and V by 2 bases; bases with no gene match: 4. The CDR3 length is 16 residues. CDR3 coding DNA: TGTGCCAGCAGTTACAGGAGGACAGGGGGCTCCTACGAGCAGTACTTC. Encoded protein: CASSYRRTGGSYEQYF.

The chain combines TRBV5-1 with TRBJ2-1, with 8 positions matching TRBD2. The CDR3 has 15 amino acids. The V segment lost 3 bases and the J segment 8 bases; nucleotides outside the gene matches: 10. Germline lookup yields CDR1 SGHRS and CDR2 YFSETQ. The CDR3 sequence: CASSSGTRGIDEQFF. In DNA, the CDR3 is TGCGCCAGCAGCTCCGGGACTAGAGGAATCGATGAGCAGTTCTTC.

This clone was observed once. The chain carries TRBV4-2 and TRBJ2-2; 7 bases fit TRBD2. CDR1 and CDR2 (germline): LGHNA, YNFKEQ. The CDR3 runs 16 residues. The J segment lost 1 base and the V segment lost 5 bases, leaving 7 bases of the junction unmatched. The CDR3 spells CASSRIAGLNTGELFF. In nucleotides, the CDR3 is TGTGCCAGCAGCAGAATAGCGGGCCTGAACACCGGGGAGCTGTTTTTT.

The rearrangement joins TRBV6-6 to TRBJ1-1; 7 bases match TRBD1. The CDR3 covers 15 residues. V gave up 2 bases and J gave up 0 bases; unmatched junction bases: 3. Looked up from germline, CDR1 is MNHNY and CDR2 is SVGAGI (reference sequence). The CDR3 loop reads CASSYPDRLNTEAFF. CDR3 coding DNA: TGTGCCAGCAGTTACCCGGACAGGTTGAACACTGAAGCTTTCTTT.

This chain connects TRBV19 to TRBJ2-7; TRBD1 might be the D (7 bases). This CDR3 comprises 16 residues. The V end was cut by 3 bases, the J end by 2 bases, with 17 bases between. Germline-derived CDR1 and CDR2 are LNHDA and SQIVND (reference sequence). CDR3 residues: CASSMGGQHSTYEQYF. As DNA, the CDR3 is TGTGCCAGTAGTATGGGGGGACAGCACTCAACCTACGAGCAGTACTTC.